The present T cell receptor (beta chain) was sequenced within a study of blood T cells in healthy people across ages. This clonotype was seen a single time. Antigen: not known. Germline CDR1 and CDR2: ENHRY and SYGVKD. The CDR3 is made up of 13 amino acids. V lost 11 bases to trimming and J lost 2 bases, with 10 bases between them. Donors were systemically healthy Caucasian individuals from Russia aged roughly 6 to 100 years. The authors ran a second PCR of 7 to 11 cycles using a sample-barcoded 5' primer and a J-beta primer mix. TCRdb reprocessed the 5' RACE reads via MiXCR and lists one record per CDR3 protein. The sample contains 600,000 to 650,000 distinct CDR3 sequences, approximately 59% of which appear only once. Study-wide results and caveats: It was found that TCR beta diversity correlated strongly with the percentage of naive T cells.

The clonotype was recovered from a man between 60 and 70 years old in good health. V gene TRBV10-3 combines with J gene TRBJ2-6; a possible D gene is TRBD1 (6 bases). Specimen: blood. In nucleotides, the CDR3 is TGTGCCGCCAGGGGTACTGGGGCCAACGTCCTGACTTTC. It codes for CAARGTGANVLTF.